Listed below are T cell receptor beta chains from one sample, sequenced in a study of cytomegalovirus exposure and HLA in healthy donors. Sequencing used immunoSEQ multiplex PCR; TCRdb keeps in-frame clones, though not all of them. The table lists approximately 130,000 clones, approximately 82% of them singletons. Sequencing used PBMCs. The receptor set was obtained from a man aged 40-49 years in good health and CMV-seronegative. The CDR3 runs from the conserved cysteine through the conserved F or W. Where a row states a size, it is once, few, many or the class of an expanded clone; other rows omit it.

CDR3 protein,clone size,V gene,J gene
CASSPPSGSYNEQFF,.,TRBV11-1,TRBJ2-1
CASSLGGQVYNEQFF,.,TRBV7-2,TRBJ2-1
CASSVGAGISYNEQFF,.,TRBV9,TRBJ2-1
CASSQVLTGANYGYTF,.,TRBV4-1,TRBJ1-2
CASSSGGQGVDQPQHF,.,TRBV6-5,TRBJ1-5
CASSYRQGEAFF,.,TRBV5-1,TRBJ1-1
CASWTLAGAPNEQFF,.,TRBV6-1,TRBJ2-1
CASSLVPDRYNEQFF,.,TRBV7-9,TRBJ2-1
CASSLGASPSTDTQYF,.,TRBV11-3,TRBJ2-3
CASSLQGRDTEAFF,.,TRBV7-2,TRBJ1-1
CASSQAGGVGYTF,.,TRBV4-1,TRBJ1-2
CASSEHPAGGRDTGELFF,.,TRBV25-1,TRBJ2-2
CASSLGPGLVRNSEQFF,.,TRBV7-2,TRBJ2-1
CASSLARDSWGETQYF,.,TRBV5-1,TRBJ2-5
CASSGGTGGSVKNIQYF,few,TRBV5-4,TRBJ2-4
CATSATGDSNQPQHF,.,TRBV15,TRBJ1-5
CASSLGGTWTDTQYF,.,TRBV7-3,TRBJ2-3
CASSQAPSSYNEQFF,.,TRBV4-3,TRBJ2-1
CSAKTGGDQPQHF,.,TRBV29-1,TRBJ1-5
CAWYRDRLIGNGYTF,.,TRBV30,TRBJ1-2
CASSLGAGTSGTDTQYF,.,TRBV5-1,TRBJ2-3
CASRLRTEAFF,.,TRBV27,TRBJ1-1
CAWSTGLTGGGYGYTF,once,TRBV30,TRBJ1-2
CASSVSGGGAADTQYF,.,TRBV6-4,TRBJ2-3
CASSSSGQGPYEQYF,.,TRBV7-2,TRBJ2-7